This TCR beta chain was retrieved from a study of CD8 T cell repertoires and HIV-1 epitope variants. Study-wide background: Twenty-five autologous and known Gag and Nef epitope variant peptides each stimulated T cells separately. Control wells had CMV/EBV/flu peptides, negative Ebola AY9, or no peptide. Enriched T cells were co-cultured with equal autologous T cell-negative cells.

Note on this clone: As yet, its antigen is unknown.

Generated by immunoSEQ multiplex PCR, the TCRdb table keeps only in-frame clones and is missing some. The sample lists some 7,000 clones, 60% to 70% occurring once. This CDR3 spans 14 amino acids. Trimming pared 1 base from V and 1 base from J, leaving 8 bases between. Germline V gene data show CDR1 as MGHDK and CDR2 as SYGVNS. The receptor was isolated from a male donor with HIV. J is TRBJ2-7 and V is TRBV25-1; D uncertain. What was sequenced was cultured CD8+ T cells derived from PBMCs. For the CDR3, the DNA is TGTGCCAGCAGTGAATTTGGCGGTTCCTACGAGCAGTACTTC. This translates into CASSEFGGSYEQYF.